Included here is one TCR beta chain sequence, with context. Its antigen has not been determined. Base qualities were left out, and no much larger clone turns up one base away. The data were obtained in a study of T-cell reconstitution after alpha-beta-depleted transplantation in children (dated by TCRdb to 2015 to 2016). General notes on the study: The study quantitatively tracked T-cell immune reconstitution after TCRalphabeta/CD19-depleted allogeneic hematopoietic cell transplantation in children using TCR repertoire profiling.

Sequences MNHEY (CDR1) and SVGEGT (CDR2) are obtained from the germline V gene. V loses 2 bases, J loses 6 bases, and the germline ends lie 12 bases apart. The CDR3 goes from the cysteine to the phenylalanine over 14 residues. Of the read, only the CDR3 DNA is kept; its 42 bases are in frame from base 1. The receptor library was made with PCR. Sequencing was carried out with an Illumina HiSeq 2500. To normalize quantification of the TCRbeta repertoire, the TCR libraries were built with molecular barcoding that relied on unique molecular identifiers. TCRdb trimmed public reads at Q25 via fastp, called clones via MiXCR and kept in-frame beta chains. Identical CDR3 proteins give one entry, which carries the most common genes and DNA. The sample has 420,000 or so distinct CDR3 sequences on record, approximately 11% of them singletons. In total, the top ten clones hold 4.5% to 7% of the sample.

The TCR originated in a human donor who donated a stem cell graft to a child with acute myeloid leukemia. The V and J genes are TRBV6-2 or TRBV6-3 and TRBJ2-3; the D gene is not confidently resolved. The source material was PBMCs from the stem cell graft donor, sampled from the stem cell graft. DNA sequence: TGTGCCAGCAGTTACATTGAGAGTGGGGATACGCAGTATTTT. This translates into CASSYIESGDTQYF.